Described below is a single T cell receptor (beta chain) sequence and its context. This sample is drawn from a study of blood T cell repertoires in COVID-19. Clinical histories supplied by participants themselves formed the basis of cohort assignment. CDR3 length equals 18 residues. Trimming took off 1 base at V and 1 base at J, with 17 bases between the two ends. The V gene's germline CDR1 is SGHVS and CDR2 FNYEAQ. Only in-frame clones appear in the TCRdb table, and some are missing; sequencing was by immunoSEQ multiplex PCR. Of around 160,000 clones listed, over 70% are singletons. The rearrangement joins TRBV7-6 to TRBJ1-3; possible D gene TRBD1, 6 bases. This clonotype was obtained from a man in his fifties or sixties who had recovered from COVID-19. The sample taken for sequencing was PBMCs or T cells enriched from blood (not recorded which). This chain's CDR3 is CASSLGAQGRVSGNTIYF. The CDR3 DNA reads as TGTGCCAGCAGCTTAGGGGCACAGGGTCGGGTTTCTGGAAACACCATATATTTT.